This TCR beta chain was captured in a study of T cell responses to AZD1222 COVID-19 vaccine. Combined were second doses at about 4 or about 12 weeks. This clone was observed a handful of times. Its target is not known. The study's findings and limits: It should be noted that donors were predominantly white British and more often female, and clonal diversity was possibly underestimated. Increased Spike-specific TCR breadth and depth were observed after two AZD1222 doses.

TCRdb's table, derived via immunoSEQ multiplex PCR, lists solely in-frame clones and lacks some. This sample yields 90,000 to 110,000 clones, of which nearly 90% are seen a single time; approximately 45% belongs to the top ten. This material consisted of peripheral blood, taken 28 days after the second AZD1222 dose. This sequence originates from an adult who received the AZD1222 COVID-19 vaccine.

DNA for the CDR3: TGTGCCTGGAGTTCTACCCCCAACACCATATATTTT. Protein product: CAWSSTPNTIYF. The chain has TRBV30 and TRBJ1-3; no firm D call. There are 12 residues in the CDR3. Germline CDR1 reads GTSNPN; CDR2 reads SVGIG (reference sequence). The germline V and J ends were trimmed by 2 bases and 7 bases, with 9 bases remaining between them.